Each of the 2 T cell receptor beta chains below was sequenced from the same sample in a study of PD-1 blockade in classical Hodgkin lymphoma (dated by TCRdb to about 2020). Explained via the paper, the time point label denotes: cycle 4 day 1 (C4D1), after more than five weeks of nivolumab. Every trial patient had relapsed after autologous stem cell transplantation, and cohorts A, B and C differed in prior brentuximab vedotin exposure. Libraries came from the immunoSEQ multiplex PCR assay. The table comes from immuneACCESS by way of TCRdb, which keeps in-frame sequences with V and J called. Part of the clones is missing from these tables; in studies checked, under half for an unresolved V gene and the rest for unknown reasons. This sample lists 110,000 or so clones; roughly 87% were detected once. The ten largest account for around a fifth of the sample. The sample was peripheral blood mononuclear cells (PBMCs), taken before the fourth cycle of nivolumab. These receptors were collected from a human donor with classical Hodgkin lymphoma.

DNA for the CDR3: TGTGCCAGCAGTTCGGGAAGCGGACCCTACGAGCAGTACTTC. The encoded protein is CASSSGSGPYEQYF. J is TRBJ2-7 and V is TRBV6-5; TRBD2 is a possible D gene (5 bases). The germline V gene encodes CDR1 MNHEY and CDR2 SVGAGI. This CDR3 has 14 amino acids. Trimming cost V 4 bases and J 2 bases, with 12 bases left between them.

V gene TRBV19 combines with J gene TRBJ2-2, with a tentative D call TRBD1 (5 bases). Germline loops: CDR1 LNHDA, CDR2 SQIVND (reference sequence). With 5 bases removed from V and 2 bases from J, the gap between germline ends came to 9 bases. CDR3 length equals 14 residues. The CDR3 loop is CASSWQGNTGELFF. CDR3 nucleotide sequence: TGTGCCAGTAGTTGGCAGGGCAACACCGGGGAGCTGTTTTTT. Together with reference TRBV19 and TRBJ2-2, the CDR3 gives the full variable domain: DGGITQSPKYLFRKEGQNVTLSCEQNLNHDAMYWYRQDPGQGLRLIYYSQIVNDFQKGDIAEGYSVSREKKESFPLTVTSAQKNPTAFYLCASSWQGNTGELFFGEGSRLTVL.